The next 17 T cell receptor beta chains were all read from a single sample in a study of a mutant IDH1 vaccine in newly diagnosed glioma. Stated time point: week 5, during vaccination. A single vaccine dose contained 300 ug of mutant IDH1 20-mer peptide, and topical imiquimod was used with it. The antigens of these receptors remain unknown. The assay was immunoSEQ multiplex PCR, and TCRdb's table has in-frame clones only and misses some. The sample has about 36,000 clones; about four fifths are singletons. Source: PBMCs, taken from a glioma patient whose treatment included an IDH1 peptide vaccine. These TCRs come from a man in his fifties or sixties with glioma.

This chain links TRBV10-3 with TRBJ2-7; D not resolved. The CDR3 extends over 13 amino acids. Germline V lookup: CDR1 ENHRY, CDR2 SYGVKD. V was clipped by 0 bases and J by 4 bases, with 7 bases between them. This CDR3 reads CAISESLSYEQYF. As DNA, the CDR3 is TGTGCCATCAGTGAGTCCCTTTCATACGAGCAGTACTTC.

J is TRBJ2-7 and V is TRBV29-1; 8 nucleotides line up with TRBD1. The CDR3 loop spans 13 amino acids. The ends lost 6 bases at V and 2 bases at J; junction bases unmatched: 6. Germline loops: CDR1 SQVTM, CDR2 ANQGSEA. This CDR3 reads CSVRGLSTYEQYF. The CDR3 DNA reads as TGCAGCGTCAGGGGGCTTAGCACCTACGAGCAGTACTTC.

The chain is built from TRBV25-1 and TRBJ1-5; D unresolved. The ends were cut back, 3 bases at V and 4 bases at J, with 10 bases in the middle. From germline, CDR1 is MGHDK and CDR2 SYGVNS. CDR3 size: 14 residues. In DNA form, the CDR3 reads TGTGCCAGCAGTGACTCTATAGGGAATCAGCCCCAGCATTTT. This encodes CASSDSIGNQPQHF.

The V call is TRBV18, the J call TRBJ2-5, with D possibly matching TRBD2 (6 bases). V lost 3 bases and J 5 bases, leaving 13 bases between the germline ends. The length of the CDR3 is 14 residues. In germline, CDR1 is KGHSH, CDR2 LQKENI. CDR3 sequence reads: CASSPEAGRETQYF. Written as DNA, the CDR3 is TGTGCCAGCTCACCGGAGGCAGGGAGGGAGACCCAGTACTTC.

The CDR3 sequence: CASSLQGTNSPLHF. CDR3 bases: TGTGCCAGCAGCTTACAGGGGACTAATTCACCCCTCCACTTT. The chain links TRBV7-3 to TRBJ1-6; the D gene is possibly TRBD1 (6 bases). V was cut by 2 bases and J by 6 bases, with 8 bases left in between. Germline V CDR1 and CDR2: SGHTA, FQGTGA. The CDR3 loop spans 14 amino acids.

J is TRBJ2-1 and V is TRBV4-3, with 9 bases fitting TRBD2. V trimming: 0 bases; J trimming: 2 bases; junction bases outside the gene matches: 5. Germline values: CDR1 LGHNA, CDR2 YSLEER. The CDR3 is made up of 17 amino acids. This CDR3 is CASSQDLAGGPYNEQFF. The CDR3 bases are TGCGCCAGCAGCCAAGATTTGGCGGGGGGGCCCTACAATGAGCAGTTCTTC.

J is TRBJ2-7 and V is TRBV14; D gene unclear. Germline values: CDR1 SGHDN, CDR2 FVKESK. The CDR3 runs to 11 residues. The ends were cut back, 8 bases at V and 3 bases at J, with 8 bases in the middle. The CDR3 here is CASGHNYEQYF. CDR3 bases: TGTGCCAGCGGTCATAACTACGAGCAGTACTTC.

As DNA, the CDR3 is TGTGCCAGCAGCCCTCGACAGGGGGCCTATGGCTACACCTTC. As protein: CASSPRQGAYGYTF. The chain carries TRBV6-4 and TRBJ1-2; the match to TRBD1 covers 10 bases. CDR1 MRHNA and CDR2 SNTAGT come from the germline V gene. The CDR3 is 14 amino acids. The V and J ends lost 6 bases and 4 bases, in that order; junction bases with no gene match: 5.

CDR3 sequence: CASPGEGNEQFF. The CDR3 nucleotides read TGCGCCAGCCCTGGGGAGGGCAATGAGCAGTTCTTC. This rearrangement joins TRBV5-1 to TRBJ2-1, with 7 bases that match TRBD2. CDR3 length: 12 residues. Germline-derived CDR1 and CDR2 are SGHRS and YFSETQ. Trimming removed 7 bases from V and 6 bases from J; junction bases left unmatched: 4.

Written as DNA, the CDR3 is TGTGCCAGCAGCCAAGGGTCAGCTATTCAAGAGACCCAGTACTTC. Translation: CASSQGSAIQETQYF. The chain joins TRBV14 to TRBJ2-5; D ambiguous. The CDR3 extends over 15 amino acids. V lost 1 base and J 2 bases, leaving 11 bases between the germline ends. Germline V lookup: CDR1 SGHDN, CDR2 FVKESK.

This sequence joins TRBV28 and TRBJ1-1, with 7 bases identical to TRBD1. V dropped 3 bases and J dropped 2; count of bases not matched to a gene: 9. Per germline, CDR1 MDHEN and CDR2 SYDVKM. CDR3 length: 16 residues. This CDR3 is CASSLPTGAVNTEAFF. CDR3 in DNA: TGTGCCAGCAGTTTGCCTACAGGGGCCGTCAACACTGAAGCTTTCTTT.

This chain joins TRBV5-1 and TRBJ2-7; maybe TRBD2 (6 bases). V lost 4 bases to trimming and J lost 4 bases, with 9 bases between them. The V gene's germline CDR1 is SGHRS and CDR2 YFSETQ. CDR3 length: 12 amino acids. The CDR3 DNA sequence: TGCGCCAGCAGCCCGGCGGGGTACGAGCAGTACTTC. It encodes CASSPAGYEQYF.

This clone was observed a few times. For the CDR3, the DNA is TGTGCCAGCAGCCAAGATTGGGCTGGAAAAGAGACCCAGTACTTC. Residues: CASSQDWAGKETQYF. V gene TRBV14 combines with J gene TRBJ2-5; D gene ambiguous. V dropped 0 bases and J dropped 3 bases, with 11 bases sitting between them. The CDR3 is 15 residues long. CDR1 and CDR2 from the germline V gene are SGHDN and FVKESK.

The CDR3 DNA reads TGCGCCAGCAGCTCCACACCGGGCGAGACCGGGGAGCTGTTTTTT. Amino acids: CASSSTPGETGELFF. This chain connects TRBV5-1 to TRBJ2-2; no reliable D call. Germline V gives CDR1 SGHRS, CDR2 YFSETQ. V lost 3 bases, J lost 5 bases, and 14 bases lay in between. The CDR3 is 15 residues long.

V is TRBV19 and J is TRBJ1-2, with 7 bases matching TRBD1. From germline, CDR1 is LNHDA and CDR2 SQIVND (reference sequence). This CDR3 region has 17 residues. V lost 7 bases, J lost 2 bases, and 16 bases stayed unmatched. The DNA for the CDR3 is TGTGCCAGTACCTTCCGGGACAGCCCTTCCGGAAACTATGGCTACACCTTC. Protein product: CASTFRDSPSGNYGYTF.

The V gene is TRBV13, the J gene TRBJ2-1; D possibly corresponds to TRBD2 (5 bases). Germline CDR1 reads PRHDT; CDR2 reads FYEKMQ (reference sequence). The CDR3 loop spans 16 amino acids. V was shortened by 5 bases and J by 5 bases, with 19 bases between the two germline ends. The CDR3 nucleotides read TGTGCCAGCAGCCCAACGGGGAGTTATTACAACAATGAGCAGTTCTTC. Its translation: CASSPTGSYYNNEQFF.

The chain uses TRBV30 and TRBJ1-2; 7 nucleotides align to TRBD1. Germline values: CDR1 GTSNPN, CDR2 SVGIG (reference sequence). CDR3 length: 14 amino acids. Trimming cost V 2 bases and J 4 bases; bases outside gene matches: 7. The CDR3 DNA is TGTGCCTGGAGTCCTGGGACAGCCGGCTATGGCTACACCTTC. This codes for CAWSPGTAGYGYTF.